This T cell receptor (beta chain) was recovered during a study of monozygotic twins with inflammatory bowel disease. TCRdb reprocessed the 5' RACE reads and stores each CDR3 protein as one record, lacking DNA. This table lists 330,000 or so distinct CDR3 sequences. Specimen: blood. This receptor was obtained from a human donor with ulcerative colitis or Crohn's disease, or a healthy co-twin of an affected twin (not recorded which).

CDR3: CASSHTRTGSDGYTF. J is TRBJ1-2 and V is TRBV4-3; TCRdb's D gene call, TRBD1, goes unchecked for lack of DNA. The CDR3 is 15 residues long. CDR1 and CDR2 (germline): LGHNA, YSLEER.